This T cell receptor (beta chain) was sequenced in a study of identical twins. Everyone who donated was a healthy Caucasian. Template switching (which added a universal primer site) was used, and cDNA carried unique molecular identifiers. TCRdb reprocessed the 5' RACE reads via MiXCR and lists one record per CDR3 protein. Among 500,000 to 650,000 distinct CDR3 sequences listed, 20% to 25% were seen once. This clonotype has just a few counts. This CDR3 is built from 14 residues. J lost 0 bases, V lost 6 bases, and 3 bases had no gene match. These same records also appear under a second study, on yellow fever vaccine responses in identical twins. That paper states: Each twin's T cell response to the vaccine was reported to look partly convergent and partly personalized.

The TCR sequence derives from a woman between 18 and 29 years old in good health. The sequencing sample was made of CD4+ T cells sorted from blood. The gene calls are TRBV12-3 or TRBV12-4 and TRBJ2-7; 9 bases fit TRBD1. The CDR3 sequence is CASRQGASSYEQYF. CDR3 nucleotide sequence: TGTGCCAGCAGACAGGGGGCTAGCTCCTACGAGCAGTACTTC.